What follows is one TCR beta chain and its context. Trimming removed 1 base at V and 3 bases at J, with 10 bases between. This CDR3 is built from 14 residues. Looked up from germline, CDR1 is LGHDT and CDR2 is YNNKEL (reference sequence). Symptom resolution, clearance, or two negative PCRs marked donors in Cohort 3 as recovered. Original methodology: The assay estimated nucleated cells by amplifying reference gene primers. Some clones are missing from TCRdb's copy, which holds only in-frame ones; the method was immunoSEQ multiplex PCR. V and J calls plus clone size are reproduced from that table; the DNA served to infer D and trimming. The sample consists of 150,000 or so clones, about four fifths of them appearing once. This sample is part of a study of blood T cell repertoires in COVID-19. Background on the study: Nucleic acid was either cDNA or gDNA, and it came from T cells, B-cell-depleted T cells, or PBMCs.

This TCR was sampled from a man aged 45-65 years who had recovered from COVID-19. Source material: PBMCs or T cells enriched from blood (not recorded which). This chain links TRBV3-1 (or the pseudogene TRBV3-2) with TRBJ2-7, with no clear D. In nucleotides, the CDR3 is TGTGCCAGCAGCCAAGGCGCTGCATTCTACGAGCAGTACTTC. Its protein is CASSQGAAFYEQYF.